This entry is about one TCR beta chain. TCRdb independently ran MiXCR on the RACE reads; one entry per CDR3 protein. The sample holds 300,000 to 400,000 distinct CDR3 sequences; approximately 5.1% are singletons and the top ten take 2% to 3%. V lost 6 bases to trimming and J lost 5 bases; unmatched junction nucleotides: 10. The CDR3 is 16 amino acids. Germline loops: CDR1 MNHEY, CDR2 SVGEGT. The data derive from a study of human T cells and chemical hapten exposure. Turning to the study itself: Sensitization was performed using 2% DPC on a roughly 2 cm by roughly 2 cm upper inner arm skin site.

The time point was: pre-sensitization, week 0. As for treatment: therapeutic diphenylcyclopropenone sensitization with weekly scalp DPC. The TCR originated in a woman between 50 and 59 years old with alopecia areata. Some clones in this sample may be carry-over from other donors' samples. The genes are TRBV6-2 or TRBV6-3 and TRBJ2-2; TRBD2 agrees at 9 bases. The source material was whole blood, sampled in connection with sensitization to the hapten diphenylcyclopropenone (DPC). As DNA, the CDR3 is TGTGCCAGCAGATTTAGCGGGAGTGGAGAGACCGGGGAGCTGTTTTTT. It yields the protein CASRFSGSGETGELFF.